Listed here are 5 T cell receptor beta chains from one sample, sequenced in a study of vaccination and CD4 T cells after COVID-19. The Oncomine TCR Beta short-read assay was applied to DNA of cultured CD4+ T cells. TCRdb called the PCR reads again in MiXCR, with one record for every CDR3 protein. The sample has tens of thousands of distinct CDR3 sequences; roughly 70% are singletons. Treatment specified: approximately 9-day PBMC culture with coronavirus spike peptide pools or control peptides (ViraFEST assay). What these receptors recognize is not known. Sequencing used CD4+ T cells from blood, cultured in vitro. Receptors were obtained from a human donor who had recovered from COVID-19.

The table lists this clonotype with a few counts. The CDR3 DNA reads TGTGCCAGCTCACCTTTTGGGGCAGCTAATAGCAATCAGCCCCAGCATTTT. This gives the protein CASSPFGAANSNQPQHF. The chain couples TRBV18 to TRBJ1-5, with D tentatively TRBD1 (5 bases). Trimming cost V 3 bases and J 0 bases, with 15 bases left between them. Germline V gene data show CDR1 as KGHSH and CDR2 as LQKENI. The CDR3 contains 17 residues.

This clonotype was observed once. The chain has TRBV20-1 and TRBJ1-1, with D uncertain. Trimming cost V 5 bases and J 0 bases, with 10 bases left between them. The CDR3 extends over 13 amino acids. Germline V CDR1 and CDR2: DFQATT, SNEGSKA (reference sequence). In DNA form, the CDR3 reads TGCAGTGCTGACCGGGATTTGAACACTGAAGCTTTCTTT. Protein product: CSADRDLNTEAFF.

V gene TRBV30 combines with J gene TRBJ1-1, with unresolved D. V was shortened by 4 bases and J by 0 bases, with 6 bases between the two germline ends. The germline V gene has CDR1 GTSNPN and CDR2 SVGIG (reference sequence). The CDR3 is 12 residues long. The CDR3: CAWIRMNTEAFF. CDR3 nucleotide sequence: TGTGCCTGGATCAGGATGAACACTGAAGCTTTCTTT.

The chain couples TRBV2 to TRBJ2-7, with 12 bases matching TRBD1. V was pared by 6 bases and J by 6 bases, with 6 bases of the junction left unmatched. The germline V gene encodes CDR1 SNHLY and CDR2 FYNNEI. The CDR3 consists of 14 residues. The CDR3: CASRAGTGGGEQYF. CDR3 DNA: TGTGCCAGCAGGGCCGGGACAGGGGGCGGCGAGCAGTACTTC.

The chain uses TRBV27 and TRBJ2-1; 9 bases agree with TRBD1. The CDR3 runs to 15 residues. Trimming took 6 bases from V and 2 from J; bases not matched to a gene: 5. Germline V gene lookup returns CDR1 MNHEY and CDR2 SMNVEV (reference sequence). The CDR3 loop is CASRPRQGAYNEQFF. The CDR3 DNA reads TGTGCCAGCAGACCCAGACAGGGGGCCTACAATGAGCAGTTCTTC.